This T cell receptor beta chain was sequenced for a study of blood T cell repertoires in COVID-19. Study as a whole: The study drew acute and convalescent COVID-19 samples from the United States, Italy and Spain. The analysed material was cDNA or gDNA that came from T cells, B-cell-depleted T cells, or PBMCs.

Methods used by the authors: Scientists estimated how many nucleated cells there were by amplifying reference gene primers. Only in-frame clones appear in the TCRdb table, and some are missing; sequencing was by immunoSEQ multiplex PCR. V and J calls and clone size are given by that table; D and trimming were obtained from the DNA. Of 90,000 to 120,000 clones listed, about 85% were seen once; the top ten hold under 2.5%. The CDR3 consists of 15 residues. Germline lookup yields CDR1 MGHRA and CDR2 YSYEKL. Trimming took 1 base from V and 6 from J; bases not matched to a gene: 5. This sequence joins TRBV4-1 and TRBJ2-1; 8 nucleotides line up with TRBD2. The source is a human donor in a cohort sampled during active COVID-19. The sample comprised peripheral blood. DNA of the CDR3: TGCGCCAGCAGCCAAGTTAGCGGGAAGGGCAATGAGCAGTTCTTC. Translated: CASSQVSGKGNEQFF.